The 11 T cell receptor beta chains below all came from one sample that was sequenced in a study of blood T cell repertoires in COVID-19. The assay was immunoSEQ multiplex PCR, and TCRdb's table has in-frame clones only and misses some. The sample has hundreds of thousands of clones, 75% to 90% seen once. The sequenced sample was peripheral blood. The source is a woman between 70 and 85 years old with COVID-19, enrolled during active disease.

V gene TRBV2 combines with J gene TRBJ2-6; a weak D match, TRBD2 (5 bases). CDR3 size: 15 residues. From germline, CDR1 is SNHLY and CDR2 FYNNEI. The ends were cut back, 7 bases at V and 2 bases at J, with 12 bases in the middle. Written as DNA, the CDR3 is TGTGCCAGCAAGGAGGATCTTGCTGGGGCCAACGTCCTGACTTTC. It translates to CASKEDLAGANVLTF.

V is TRBV5-6 and J is TRBJ1-3; D may be TRBD1 (6 bases). Germline CDR1 SGHDT, CDR2 YYEEEE. V dropped 2 bases and J dropped 2 bases, with 8 bases sitting between them. This CDR3 contains 14 residues. The DNA of the CDR3 is TGTGCCAGCAGCTTAAGGACAGCTGGAAACACCATATATTTT. Translating it yields CASSLRTAGNTIYF.

CDR3 sequence reads: CASSYTGGEWYGYTF. As DNA, the CDR3 is TGTGCCAGCAGCTACACAGGGGGCGAGTGGTATGGCTACACCTTC. The chain carries TRBV7-2 and TRBJ1-2; 9 bases match TRBD1. This CDR3 contains 15 residues. The V segment lost 4 bases and the J segment 5 bases; nucleotides outside the gene matches: 8. The germline V gene has CDR1 SGHTA and CDR2 FQGNSA. Full variable domain (remainder filled in from reference TRBV7-2 and TRBJ1-2): GAGVSQSPSNKVTEKGKDVELRCDPISGHTALYWYRQSLGQGLEFLIYFQGNSAPDKSGLPSDRFSAERTGGSVSTLTIQRTQQEDSAVYLCASSYTGGEWYGYTFGSGTRLTVV.

This clone appeared a single time. The chain carries TRBV7-9 and TRBJ2-7; maybe TRBD2 (5 bases). Trimming left V 7 bases short and J 2 bases short, with 15 bases between. The CDR3 loop spans 14 amino acids. Germline CDR1 SEHNR, CDR2 FQNEAQ (reference sequence). CDR3 sequence reads: CASTRTYDAYEQYF. The DNA for the CDR3 is TGTGCCAGCACCAGGACTTACGACGCCTACGAGCAGTACTTC.

The V gene is TRBV27, the J gene TRBJ1-1; perhaps TRBD1 as D (6 bases). This CDR3 comprises 17 residues. V was shortened by 2 bases and J by 6 bases, with 22 bases between the two germline ends. Looked up from germline, CDR1 is MNHEY and CDR2 is SMNVEV (reference sequence). The CDR3 reads CASSLKWPGGRVAEAFF. Here the CDR3 DNA reads TGTGCCAGCAGTTTAAAATGGCCCGGGGGGCGGGTCGCTGAAGCTTTCTTT.

This chain connects TRBV10-3 to TRBJ1-2, with D maybe TRBD1 (5 bases). The ends were cut back, 4 bases at V and 5 bases at J, with 11 bases in the middle. Looked up from germline, CDR1 is ENHRY and CDR2 is SYGVKD. The CDR3 spans 13 residues. The CDR3 loop is CAISGSQGYGYTF. CDR3 in DNA: TGTGCCATCAGTGGGAGTCAGGGATATGGCTACACCTTC.

The chain employs TRBV30 and TRBJ2-7, with TRBD2 matching 7 bases. The CDR3 has 14 residues. The germline gives CDR1 GTSNPN, CDR2 SVGIG (reference sequence). Trimming removed 7 bases from V and 0 bases from J; junction bases left unmatched: 9. The CDR3 here is CAYEQRGLSYEQYF. The CDR3 region has the DNA TGTGCCTATGAGCAGCGGGGACTCTCCTACGAGCAGTACTTC. The full variable domain, with the rest looked up from reference TRBV30 and TRBJ2-7, is SQTIHQWPATLVQPVGSPLSLECTVEGTSNPNLYWYRQAAGRGLQLLFYSVGIGQISSEVPQNLSASRPQDRQFILSSKKLLLSDSGFYLCAYEQRGLSYEQYFGPGTRLTVT.

This clone was counted a single time. The chain couples TRBV28 to TRBJ1-5; TRBD1 matches at 9 bases. CDR1 and CDR2 from the germline V gene are MDHEN and SYDVKM. This CDR3 has 14 amino acids. V trimming: 6 bases; J trimming: 7 bases; junction bases outside the gene matches: 7. This CDR3 is CASSPTGGRQPQHF. The DNA for the CDR3 is TGTGCCAGCAGCCCAACAGGGGGCAGGCAGCCCCAGCATTTT.

This clone was detected once. This rearrangement joins TRBV7-2 to TRBJ2-2, with D possibly matching TRBD1 (5 bases). V shed 1 base and J shed 6 bases, with 12 bases lying between them. Germline assignment: CDR1 SGHTA and CDR2 FQGNSA. The length of the CDR3 is 15 residues. The CDR3: CASSLEGYSPGELFF. Here the CDR3 DNA reads TGTGCCAGCAGCTTAGAGGGGTATTCCCCCGGGGAGCTGTTTTTT.

The CDR3 is CASRDRVDSPLHF. The CDR3 DNA sequence: TGTGCCAGCCGGGACAGGGTGGATTCACCCCTCCACTTT. J is TRBJ1-6 and V is TRBV5-4; 9 nucleotides match TRBD1. The V gene end was trimmed by 7 bases and the J gene end by 8 bases; junction bases not matched to a gene: 4. Looked up from germline, CDR1 is SGHNT and CDR2 is YYREEE (reference sequence). This CDR3 is 13 amino acids long.

The V call is TRBV5-1, the J call TRBJ1-4, with 7 bases matching TRBD1. In germline, CDR1 is SGHRS, CDR2 YFSETQ. Trimming cost V 4 bases and J 5 bases; bases outside gene matches: 11. The CDR3 is made up of 16 amino acids. CDR3 residues: CASSRAPRQGNEKLFF. In nucleotides, the CDR3 is TGCGCCAGCAGCCGGGCACCGAGACAGGGAAATGAAAAACTGTTTTTT.